The rows below give T cell receptor beta chains drawn from one sample of a study of CXCR3-negative and CXCR3-positive naive CD8 T cells. TCRdb reprocessed the 5' RACE reads and reports one entry per CDR3 protein, with no DNA. The sample table includes approximately 90,000 distinct CDR3 sequences. Specimen: naive CXCR3+ CD8+ T cells from blood. The origin of the receptors is a human donor in good health. Some clones in this sample may be carry-over from other donors' samples. Both conserved end residues are part of each CDR3. Each record gives: J gene, V gene, CDR3 protein.

>TRBJ2-7|TRBV6-5
CASSPGQGARQYF
>TRBJ2-1|TRBV12-3/TRBV12-4
CASDRGREDGMYNEQFF
>TRBJ2-7|TRBV5-4
CASSSSTGDYEQYF
>TRBJ2-2|TRBV7-9
CASSLGMGRTNTGELFF
>TRBJ2-2|TRBV7-2
CASSLRERGTGELFF
>TRBJ2-1|TRBV4-3
CASSQDWSNEQFF
>TRBJ1-1|TRBV27
CASQGFNTEAFF
>TRBJ2-7|TRBV28
CASRNAPASYEQYF
>TRBJ1-1|TRBV11-2
CASSLDSGSSTEAFF
>TRBJ2-7|TRBV28
CASSPGTGTYEQYF
>TRBJ2-7|TRBV30
CAWSVGSYEQYF
>TRBJ1-5|TRBV2
CASRRGTDQPQHF
>TRBJ1-4|TRBV28
CASSNSRDRRTTNEKLFF
>TRBJ1-1|TRBV12-3/TRBV12-4
CASRPGQGGTEAFF
>TRBJ2-7|TRBV7-2
CASSLAPWTGGNGQYF
>TRBJ2-7|TRBV29-1
CSVIHTGSSYEQYF
>TRBJ2-5|TRBV20-1
CSARGSDHYWETQYF
>TRBJ1-2|TRBV13
CASSSRGQGFYGYTF
>TRBJ1-1|TRBV5-1
CASSMGRGMNTEAFF
>TRBJ2-7|TRBV11-2
CASGTASEQYF
>TRBJ2-2|TRBV28
CASRRGRTTGELFF